This TCR beta chain is from a study of blood T cell repertoires in COVID-19. Overall study: Sites in the United States, Italy and Spain provided acute and convalescent COVID-19 samples. T cells, B-cell-depleted T cells, or PBMCs provided the cDNA or gDNA that served as material.

The germline V gene has CDR1 MNHNS and CDR2 SASEGT. Trimming cost V 1 base and J 7 bases, with 5 bases left between them. The CDR3 covers 12 residues. As handled by the study authors: The authors estimated nucleated cell counts from reference gene primer amplification. The assay was immunoSEQ multiplex PCR, and TCRdb's table has in-frame clones only and misses some. V, J and clone size are taken as reported in that table, and D and trimming were inferred from the DNA itself. The sample contains about 98,000 clones, approximately 81% of which appear only once. The sample taken for sequencing was peripheral blood. This chain joins TRBV6-1 and TRBJ1-3; D not resolved. This receptor was obtained from a man aged 55-75 years with acute or convalescent COVID-19. The CDR3 sequence: CASSEVGNTIYF. CDR3 nucleotides: TGTGCCAGCAGTGAAGTCGGGAACACCATATATTTT.